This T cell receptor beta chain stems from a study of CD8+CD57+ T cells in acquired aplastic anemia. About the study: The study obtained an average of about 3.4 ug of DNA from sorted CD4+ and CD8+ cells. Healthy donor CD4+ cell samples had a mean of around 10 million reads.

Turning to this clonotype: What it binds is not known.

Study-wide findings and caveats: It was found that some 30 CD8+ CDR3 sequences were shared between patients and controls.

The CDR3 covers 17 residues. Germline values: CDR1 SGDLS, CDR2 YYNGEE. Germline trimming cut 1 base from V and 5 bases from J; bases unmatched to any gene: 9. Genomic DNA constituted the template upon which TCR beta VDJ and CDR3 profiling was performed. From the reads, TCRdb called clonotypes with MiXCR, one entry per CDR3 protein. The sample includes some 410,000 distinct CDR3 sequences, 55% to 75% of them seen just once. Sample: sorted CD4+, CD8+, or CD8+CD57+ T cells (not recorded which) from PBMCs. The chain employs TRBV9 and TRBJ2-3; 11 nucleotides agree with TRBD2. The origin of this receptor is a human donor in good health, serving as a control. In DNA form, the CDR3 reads TGTGCCAGCAGCGTATCCTTAGCGGGGGGGGCACAAGATACGCAGTATTTT. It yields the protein CASSVSLAGGAQDTQYF.